This TCR beta chain was recovered during a study of cytomegalovirus exposure and HLA in healthy donors. Turning to the study itself: The early release's HLA-typed donors yielded 65 million to 85 million unique TCRs.

Comments on this clone: Its antigen is as yet unknown.

The study ran its PCR with 60 Vbeta and 13 Jbeta primers. The assay was immunoSEQ multiplex PCR, and TCRdb's table has in-frame clones only and misses some. The repertoire has approximately 130,000 clones, around 82% of them found once; the top ten carry over 1.5%. The V end lost 5 bases, the J end lost 3 bases, and 8 bases lay between the germline ends. Germline loops: CDR1 SEHNR, CDR2 FQNEAQ (reference sequence). CDR3 size: 12 residues. Regarding the study as a whole: Follow-up analysis found HLA locus-dependent TCR association rates, highest for DRB1 and lowest for HLA-C.

This TCR was recovered from a boy younger than 18 in good health and CMV-seronegative. Specimen: PBMCs. The chain recombines TRBV7-9 with TRBJ2-7; TRBD1 is a possible D gene (5 bases). CDR3 bases: TGTGCCAGCAGCGCAGGGTTCTACGAGCAGTACTTC. Protein sequence: CASSAGFYEQYF.